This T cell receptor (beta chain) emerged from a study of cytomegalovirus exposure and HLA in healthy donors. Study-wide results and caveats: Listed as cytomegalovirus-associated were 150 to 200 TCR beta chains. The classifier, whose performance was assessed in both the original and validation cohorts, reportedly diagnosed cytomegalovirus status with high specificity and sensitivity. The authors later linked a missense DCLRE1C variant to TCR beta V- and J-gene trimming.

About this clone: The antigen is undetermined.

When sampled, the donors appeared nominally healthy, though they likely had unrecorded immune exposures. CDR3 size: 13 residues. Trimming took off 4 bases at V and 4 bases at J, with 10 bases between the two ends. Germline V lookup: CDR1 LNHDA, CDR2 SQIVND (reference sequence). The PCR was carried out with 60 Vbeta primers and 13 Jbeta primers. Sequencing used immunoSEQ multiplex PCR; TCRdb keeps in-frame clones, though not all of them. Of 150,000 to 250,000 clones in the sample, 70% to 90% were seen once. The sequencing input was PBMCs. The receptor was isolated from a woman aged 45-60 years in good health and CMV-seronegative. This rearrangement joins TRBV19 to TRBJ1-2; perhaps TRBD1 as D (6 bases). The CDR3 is CASSKDRRYGYTF. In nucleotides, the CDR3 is TGTGCCAGTAGTAAAGACAGGCGCTATGGCTACACCTTC.